This TCR beta chain was retrieved from a study of blood T cells in healthy people across ages. This clonotype was counted between two and nine times. Germline loops: CDR1 SGHTA, CDR2 FQGNSA. The CDR3 consists of 14 residues. Deletions cut 4 bases from V and 2 bases from J, with 12 bases between. Primed by a sample-barcoded 5' primer and a J-beta primer mix, a second PCR proceeded for about 6 to 11 cycles. TCRdb independently ran MiXCR on the 5' RACE reads; one entry per CDR3 protein. The profile shows around 600,000 distinct CDR3 sequences, 40% to 50% of them singletons. This chain joins TRBV7-2 and TRBJ2-7; D is unresolved. Sequencing used blood. The sequence came from an elderly man in good health. This CDR3 is CASSSDKPAYEQYF. The CDR3, as DNA: TGTGCCAGCAGCTCAGACAAGCCAGCCTACGAGCAGTACTTC.